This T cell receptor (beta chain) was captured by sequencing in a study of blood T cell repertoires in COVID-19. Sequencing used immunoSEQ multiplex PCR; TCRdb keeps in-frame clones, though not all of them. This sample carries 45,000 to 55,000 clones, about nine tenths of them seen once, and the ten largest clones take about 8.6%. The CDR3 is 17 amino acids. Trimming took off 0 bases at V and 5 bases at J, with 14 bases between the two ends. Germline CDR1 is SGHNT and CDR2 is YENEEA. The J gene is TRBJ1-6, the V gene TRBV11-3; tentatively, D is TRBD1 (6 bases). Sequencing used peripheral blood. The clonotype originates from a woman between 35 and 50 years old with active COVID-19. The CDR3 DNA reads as TGTGCCAGCAGCTTAGATCTGATAGGGGGAAATAATTCACCCCTCCACTTT. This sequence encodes CASSLDLIGGNNSPLHF.